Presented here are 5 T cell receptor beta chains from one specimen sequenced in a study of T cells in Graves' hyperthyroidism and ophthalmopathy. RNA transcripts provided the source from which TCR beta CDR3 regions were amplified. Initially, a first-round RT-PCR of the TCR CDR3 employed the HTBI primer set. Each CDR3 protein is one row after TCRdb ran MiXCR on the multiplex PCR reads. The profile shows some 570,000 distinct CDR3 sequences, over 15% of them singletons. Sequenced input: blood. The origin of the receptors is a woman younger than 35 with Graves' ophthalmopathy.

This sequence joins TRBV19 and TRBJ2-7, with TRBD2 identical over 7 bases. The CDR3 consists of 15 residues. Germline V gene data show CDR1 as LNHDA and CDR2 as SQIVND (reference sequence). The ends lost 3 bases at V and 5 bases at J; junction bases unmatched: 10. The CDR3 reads CASSIASVGLNEQYF. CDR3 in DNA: TGTGCCAGTAGTATTGCGTCGGTGGGACTAAACGAGCAGTACTTC.

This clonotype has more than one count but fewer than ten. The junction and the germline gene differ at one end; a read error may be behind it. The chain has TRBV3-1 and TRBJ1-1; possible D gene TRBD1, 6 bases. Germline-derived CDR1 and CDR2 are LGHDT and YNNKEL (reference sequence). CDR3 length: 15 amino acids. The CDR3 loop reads CARSQEGGSVTEAFF. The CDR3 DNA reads TGTGCCCGCAGCCAAGAAGGGGGGTCGGTCACTGAAGCTTTCTTT.

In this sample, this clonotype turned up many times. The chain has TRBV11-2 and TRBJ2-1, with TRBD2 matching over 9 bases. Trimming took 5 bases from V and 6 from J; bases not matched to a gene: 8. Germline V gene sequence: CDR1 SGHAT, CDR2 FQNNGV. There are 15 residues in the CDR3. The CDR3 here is CASSPASGVFNEQFF. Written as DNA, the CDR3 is TGTGCCAGCAGCCCGGCTAGCGGGGTCTTCAATGAGCAGTTCTTC.

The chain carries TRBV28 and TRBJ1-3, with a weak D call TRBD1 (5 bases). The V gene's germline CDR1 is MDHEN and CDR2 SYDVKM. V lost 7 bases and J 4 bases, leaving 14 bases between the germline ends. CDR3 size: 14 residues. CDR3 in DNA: TGTGCCAGCAAAACAGGAGCTGCAGGAAACACCATATATTTT. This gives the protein CASKTGAAGNTIYF.

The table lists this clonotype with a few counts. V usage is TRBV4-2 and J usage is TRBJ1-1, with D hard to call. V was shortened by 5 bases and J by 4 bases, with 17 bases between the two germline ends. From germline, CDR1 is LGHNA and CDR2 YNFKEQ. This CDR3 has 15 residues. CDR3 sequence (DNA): TGTGCCAGCAGCTCCCATTGGGAGGGTTTCACTGAAGCTTTCTTT. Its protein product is CASSSHWEGFTEAFF.